This TCR beta chain was observed in a study of T cells after yellow fever vaccination (dated by TCRdb to about 2019). Study-wide context: The SMART-Seq v4 Ultra Low Input RNA kit was used to prepare libraries from fractions with low cell numbers. Two healthy male donors, one aged 18 to 29 and one aged 30 to 40 years, were included in the cohort. Blood samples were taken at several timepoints before and after primary and secondary immunization, and bulk PBMC replicates and cell subsets were isolated. To follow T-cell clones before and after primary and booster YFV17D yellow fever vaccination, bulk TCR alpha and beta repertoires were sequenced over time.

This clonotype was seen repeatedly, ten times or more. Its specific antigen is unknown. No quality values exist for individual bases; no much larger clone is one base distant. Synthesis of TCR cDNA relied on 5'RACE template switching, a step that introduced a universal primer site along with unique molecular identifiers. cDNA synthesis was primed from both the TCR alpha and TCR beta constant segments. Library amplification used two PCR steps, and the second PCR step added sample barcodes and sequencing adapters. Sequencing of libraries was performed on Illumina HiSeq 2500 (2x100 bp) or NovaSeq (2x150 bp). The study's own analysis went as follows. Reads were demultiplexed and collapsed into UMI consensus sequences with MIGEC, and V(D)J alignment was performed with MiXCR. Using edgeR on replicate PBMC samples, clonotypes were called vaccine-responding if FDR was below 0.01 and the log2 fold change was above 5 up to day 15. CD4 or CD8 identity was assigned to each bulk clonotype according to whether the clonotype was present at higher abundance in the sequenced CD4 repertoire or the sequenced CD8 repertoire. TCRdb cleaned the public reads at Q25 with fastp, built clones with MiXCR and kept in-frame beta chains. Identical CDR3 proteins give one entry, which carries the most common genes and DNA. In this record, the V and J calls reflect TCRdb's handling and not the investigators' own analysis. This sample is represented by a few hundred thousand distinct CDR3 sequences; about 8.7% of them were singletons. Roughly 17% of the sample goes to the ten largest clones.

The junction shows trimming of 0 bases on V and 5 bases on J, plus 10 bases between the germline ends. CDR1 and CDR2 are drawn from the germline V gene: KGHSH, LQKENI. Counted from cysteine to phenylalanine, this CDR3 has 14 amino acids. Only the CDR3 DNA stays, 42 bases, in frame from base 1. The treatment or condition label, as the study defines it: live attenuated yellow fever vaccine strain. At each blood-draw timepoint, two biological replicates of bulk PBMCs were obtained. PBMCs were isolated from peripheral blood using a standard Ficoll-Paque protocol. RNA was extracted with TriZol from bulk PBMCs, CD4 and CD8 fractions, and dextramer-positive and dextramer-negative fractions. General study outcomes and caveats: Because only a couple of donors were included in the study, the extent to which the findings can be generalized is limited. A small share of clonotypes was detected in both CD4 and CD8 compartments, with the overlap likely arising from convergent recombination. Most clones expanded after primary vaccination were re-detected after the booster (approximately 95% of CD4 and approximately 89% of CD8), suggesting broad memory maintenance. Compared with the primary T-cell response, the secondary T-cell response was faster but weaker, reaching its peak on day 5 rather than on day 15. FACS-sorted repertoires could contain abundant contaminating clonotypes from the bulk population, so computational filtering was required.

The rearrangement combines TRBV18 with TRBJ2-5; no D gene is confidently identified. The sequence was collected from a man aged 18 to 35 who received the YFV17D yellow fever vaccine. The input for sequencing was PBMCs, taken on the day of the first yellow fever vaccination. The CDR3 protein is CASSPPGYLETQYF. DNA sequence: TGTGCCAGCTCACCACCGGGATATCTCGAGACCCAGTACTTC.